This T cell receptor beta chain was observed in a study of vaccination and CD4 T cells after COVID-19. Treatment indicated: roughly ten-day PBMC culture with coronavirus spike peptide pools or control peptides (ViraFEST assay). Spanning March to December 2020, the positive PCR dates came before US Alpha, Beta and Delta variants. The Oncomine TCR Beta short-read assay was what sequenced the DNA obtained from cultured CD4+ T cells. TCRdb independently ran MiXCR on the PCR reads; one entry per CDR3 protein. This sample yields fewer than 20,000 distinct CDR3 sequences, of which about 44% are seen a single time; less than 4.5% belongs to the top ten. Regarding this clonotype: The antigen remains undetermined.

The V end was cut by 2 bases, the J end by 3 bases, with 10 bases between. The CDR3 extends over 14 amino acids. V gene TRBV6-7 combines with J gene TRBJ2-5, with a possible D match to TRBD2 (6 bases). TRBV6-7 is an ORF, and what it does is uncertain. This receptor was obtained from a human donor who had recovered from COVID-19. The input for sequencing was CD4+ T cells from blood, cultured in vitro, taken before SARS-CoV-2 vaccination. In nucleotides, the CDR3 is TGTGCCAGCAGTTACCGGGGAGGAGAAGAGACCCAGTACTTC. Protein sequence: CASSYRGGEETQYF.